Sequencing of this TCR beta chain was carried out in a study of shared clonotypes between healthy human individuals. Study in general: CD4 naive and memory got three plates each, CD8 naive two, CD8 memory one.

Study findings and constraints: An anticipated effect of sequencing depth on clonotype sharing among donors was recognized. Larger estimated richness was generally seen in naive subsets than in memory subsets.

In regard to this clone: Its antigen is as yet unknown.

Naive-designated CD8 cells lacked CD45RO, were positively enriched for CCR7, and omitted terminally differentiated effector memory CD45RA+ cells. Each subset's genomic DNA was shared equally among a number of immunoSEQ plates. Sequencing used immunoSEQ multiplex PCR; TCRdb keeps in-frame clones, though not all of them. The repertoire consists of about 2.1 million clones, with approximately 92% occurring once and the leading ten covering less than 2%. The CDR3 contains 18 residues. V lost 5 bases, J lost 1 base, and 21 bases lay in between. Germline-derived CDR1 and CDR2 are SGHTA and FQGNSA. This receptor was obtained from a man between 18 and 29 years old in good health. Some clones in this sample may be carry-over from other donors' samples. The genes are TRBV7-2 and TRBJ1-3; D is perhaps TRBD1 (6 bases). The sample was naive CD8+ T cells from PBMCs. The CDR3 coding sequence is TGTGCCAGCAGCCCTACGCCCCGGGGGGGCCTATCTGGAAACACCATATATTTT. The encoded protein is CASSPTPRGGLSGNTIYF.